Listed below are T cell receptor beta chains from one sample, sequenced in a study of cytomegalovirus exposure and HLA in healthy donors. The table came from immunoSEQ multiplex PCR; TCRdb's copy has only in-frame clones and leaves some out. The table lists about 140,000 clones, 80% of them singletons. Source material: PBMCs. These receptors were taken from a man between 50 and 59 years old in good health and CMV-seronegative. Both conserved end residues are part of each CDR3. A D gene is named only where the DNA matches it firmly. Clone size, where shown, is once, few, many, or a class for clones that have expanded.

D gene	V gene	J gene	clone size	CDR3 protein	CDR3 DNA
TRBD1	TRBV6-5	TRBJ2-7	-	CASSPGTGSAYEQYF	TGTGCCAGCAGCCCCGGGACAGGGTCCGCCTACGAGCAGTACTTC
-	TRBV18	TRBJ1-5	-	CASSPTGDSNQPQHF	TGTGCCAGCTCACCAACTGGTGATAGCAATCAGCCCCAGCATTTT
-	TRBV7-9	TRBJ1-6	-	CASSRPGTPLHF	TGTGCCAGCTCCCGACCCGGGACACCCCTCCACTTT
-	TRBV30	TRBJ2-1	-	CAWSVSGMSYNEQFF	TGTGCCTGGAGTGTCTCCGGTATGTCCTACAATGAGCAGTTCTTC
TRBD1	TRBV13	TRBJ2-3	-	CASSSGQGQATDTQYF	TGTGCCAGCAGCTCGGGACAGGGGCAGGCCACAGATACGCAGTATTTT
TRBD2	TRBV5-4	TRBJ2-1	few	CASSRPGTSGRVDEQFF	TGTGCCAGCAGCCGACCGGGGACTAGCGGGAGGGTAGATGAGCAGTTCTTC
-	TRBV5-8	TRBJ2-1	-	CATVKDRSYNEQFF	TGTGCCACGGTGAAGGACAGATCCTACAATGAGCAGTTCTTC
TRBD2	TRBV4-1	TRBJ2-7	-	CASSQGLTSGVNSGHEQYF	TGCGCCAGCAGCCAAGGACTCACTAGCGGGGTCAACTCGGGTCACGAGCAGTACTTC
-	TRBV9	TRBJ2-7	-	CASSVVAGPQYF	TGTGCCAGCAGCGTAGTGGCGGGGCCCCAGTACTTC
-	TRBV15	TRBJ2-1	-	CATSRDRGLAQNEQFF	TGTGCCACCAGCAGAGATCGGGGACTGGCGCAAAATGAGCAGTTCTTC
TRBD1	TRBV28	TRBJ1-5	-	CASSFPKGQAAGQPQHF	TGTGCCAGCAGTTTCCCCAAGGGACAGGCGGCCGGACAGCCCCAGCATTTT
-	TRBV4-2	TRBJ2-7	-	CASSQDGWTVADEQYF	TGTGCCAGCAGCCAAGACGGCTGGACAGTAGCCGACGAGCAGTACTTC
-	TRBV5-1	TRBJ2-4	-	CASSFVAAGTSGTKNIQYF	TGCGCCAGCAGCTTTGTGGCAGCGGGGACATCAGGGACCAAAAACATTCAGTACTTC
TRBD1	TRBV4-1	TRBJ2-7	-	CASSHGPGQGRGEQYF	TGCGCCAGCAGCCACGGACCGGGACAGGGGAGAGGCGAGCAGTACTTC
TRBD2	TRBV6-6	TRBJ2-7	-	CASSSFQAGEGEQYF	TGTGCCAGCAGTTCCTTCCAAGCGGGAGAAGGCGAGCAGTACTTC
TRBD1	TRBV5-5	TRBJ1-5	-	CASSVAGQPSQPQHF	TGTGCCAGCAGCGTGGCGGGACAGCCAAGTCAGCCCCAGCATTTT
-	TRBV10-1	TRBJ2-5	-	CASSVPGLGKETQYF	TGCGCCAGCAGTGTCCCGGGACTGGGAAAAGAGACCCAGTACTTC
-	TRBV27	TRBJ2-7	-	CASSPGLSYEQYF	TGTGCCAGCAGTCCCGGACTTTCCTACGAGCAGTACTTC
TRBD1	TRBV19	TRBJ2-5	-	CATREDRVSETQYF	TGTGCCACCCGCGAGGACAGGGTGAGCGAGACCCAGTACTTC
-	TRBV7-2	TRBJ2-7	-	CASSLRRDHEQYF	TGTGCCAGCAGCTTACGTCGGGATCACGAGCAGTACTTC
-	TRBV2	TRBJ1-5	-	CASRAGALGNQPQHF	TGTGCCAGCAGGGCTGGGGCTTTGGGCAATCAGCCCCAGCATTTT
-	TRBV30	TRBJ1-4	-	CAWSGGGPNEKLFF	TGTGCCTGGAGTGGGGGAGGACCTAATGAAAAACTGTTTTTT
TRBD1	TRBV14	TRBJ2-7	-	CASSPDRAFYEQYF	TGTGCCAGCAGCCCGGACAGGGCCTTCTACGAGCAGTACTTC
TRBD1	TRBV5-4	TRBJ2-7	-	CASSIDGTGNYEQYF	TGTGCCAGCAGCATCGACGGGACAGGCAACTACGAGCAGTACTTC
-	TRBV2	TRBJ2-3	-	CASTLRDTQYF	TGTGCCAGCACCCTCCGAGATACGCAGTATTTT
-	TRBV28	TRBJ2-1	-	CASGPLGVVQFF	TGTGCCAGCGGCCCGCTAGGGGTGGTGCAGTTCTTC
-	TRBV28	TRBJ1-1	-	CASSPPLGQGWNTEAFF	TGTGCCAGCAGTCCTCCGCTGGGACAAGGATGGAACACTGAAGCTTTCTTT
TRBD1	TRBV2	TRBJ2-3	-	CASSEGTGGSSTDTQYF	TGTGCCAGCAGTGAGGGGACAGGGGGTTCTAGCACAGATACGCAGTATTTT
-	TRBV7-2	TRBJ2-2	once	CASSLKGGWDTGELFF	TGTGCCAGCAGCTTAAAAGGGGGATGGGACACCGGGGAGCTGTTTTTT
-	TRBV2	TRBJ1-4	-	CASNRGGGNEKLFF	TGTGCCAGCAACCGGGGAGGGGGTAATGAAAAACTGTTTTTT
-	TRBV7-2	TRBJ1-4	-	CASSLGPGGNEKLFF	TGTGCCAGCAGCTTAGGGCCCGGGGGTAATGAAAAACTGTTTTTT
-	TRBV9	TRBJ1-1	-	CASSVVEGTEAFF	TGTGCCAGCAGCGTAGTAGAGGGAACTGAAGCTTTCTTT
TRBD1	TRBV5-4	TRBJ2-3	-	CASSLRGPGQGTDTQYF	TGTGCCAGCAGCTTGAGGGGACCGGGACAGGGAACAGATACGCAGTATTTT
TRBD1	TRBV2	TRBJ1-2	few	CASSATTGFGGYTF	TGTGCCAGCAGTGCCACGACAGGGTTTGGTGGCTACACCTTC
TRBD1	TRBV29-1	TRBJ1-1	-	CSVNRQGVNTEAFF	TGCAGCGTCAACAGACAGGGAGTGAACACTGAAGCTTTCTTT
TRBD1	TRBV6-6	TRBJ1-2	once	CASSTGTGNYGYTF	TGTGCCAGCAGCACCGGGACAGGGAACTATGGCTACACCTTC
-	TRBV19	TRBJ1-1	-	CASSMLGGSEAFF	TGTGCCAGTAGTATGTTGGGGGGGAGTGAAGCTTTCTTT
-	TRBV25-1	TRBJ1-6	-	CASSGWIGDNSPLHF	TGTGCCAGCAGCGGGTGGATCGGAGATAATTCACCCCTCCACTTT
TRBD2	TRBV6-5	TRBJ2-5	-	CASQTSGFRETQYF	TGTGCCAGTCAGACTAGCGGCTTTCGGGAGACCCAGTACTTC
TRBD1	TRBV2	TRBJ2-3	-	CASSELIWDRARDTQYF	TGTGCCAGCAGTGAATTAATATGGGACAGGGCCAGAGATACGCAGTATTTT